There are a few counts of the clone carrying this T cell receptor (beta chain). Its antigen is unknown. These data come from a study of T cell repertoires in cytomegalovirus infection. Looking at the study overall: Through public TCR beta signatures, both CMV infection and matching HLA type were indicated. Study-wide points: HLA-C-restricted, CMV-specific TCR beta clonotypes were dominant ex vivo. Summed public TCR beta family frequency identified CMV carriers bearing the relevant HLA.

MiXCR, run by TCRdb on the reads, gives a single entry per CDR3 protein. The sample holds 200,000 or so distinct CDR3 sequences, less than 50% seen once. CDR1 is SGHVS, CDR2 FNYEAQ, per germline. This CDR3 has 16 amino acids. V lost 4 bases, J lost 2 bases, and 15 bases lay in between. The genes are TRBV7-6 and TRBJ2-1; tentatively, D is TRBD1 or TRBD2 (5 bases each). The sequence derives from a human donor in good health (CMV status not recorded). Some clones in this sample may be carry-over from other donors' samples. The sequences come from CD8+ T cells from cultured PBMCs, collected from culture after CMV antigen stimulation. The CDR3 loop reads CASSSKLGETYNEQFF. CDR3 nucleotides: TGTGCCAGCAGCTCGAAACTAGGGGAAACCTACAATGAGCAGTTCTTC.